Listed below are T cell receptor beta chains from one sample, sequenced in a study of blood T cell repertoires in COVID-19. Produced via immunoSEQ multiplex PCR; TCRdb's table is partial and in-frame only. The data contain some 320,000 clones, around nine tenths of them singletons. The source material was PBMCs or T cells enriched from blood (not recorded which). The receptor source for this set is a woman aged 25 to 39 who had been exposed to COVID-19. Each CDR3 is given with its conserved first and last residue. The D gene is left open where the match is weak. Rows give clone size only sometimes, using once, few, many, or a class for an expanded clone.

V	size	J	D	DNA	CDR3
TRBV20-1	.	TRBJ1-2	TRBD1	TGCAGTGCTAGTGGGACAGGTCCTCTAGCTAACTATGGCTACACCTTC	CSASGTGPLANYGYTF
TRBV19	.	TRBJ1-5	.	TGTGCCAGTAGTATCGGACAGTGGCGGGTTCAGCCCCAGCATTTT	CASSIGQWRVQPQHF
TRBV7-3	.	TRBJ2-7	.	TGTGCCAGCAGCTTAAATTACGGGTTTGAGCAGTACTTC	CASSLNYGFEQYF
TRBV23-1	.	TRBJ1-3	.	TGCGCCAGCAGTCTCTTCGATTTT	CASSLFDF
TRBV9	.	TRBJ1-4	.	TGTGCCAGCAGCGTAGGGGCTCTTAATGAAAAACTGTTTTTT	CASSVGALNEKLFF
TRBV18	.	TRBJ1-1	.	TGTGCCAGCTCACCGCGAACCCCGGGACTTAACACTGAAGCTTTCTTT	CASSPRTPGLNTEAFF
TRBV11-3	.	TRBJ2-1	.	TGTGCCAGCAGCGATAGACGCGGGGCCCATGAGCAGTTCTTC	CASSDRRGAHEQFF
TRBV6-1	.	TRBJ2-2	.	TGTGCCAGCAGTGAATGGGGGGACACCGGGGAGCTGTTTTTT	CASSEWGDTGELFF
TRBV18	.	TRBJ2-7	.	TGTGCCAGCTCACCACAGGAGAGCTCCTACGAGCAGTACTTC	CASSPQESSYEQYF
TRBV3-1/TRBV3-2	few	TRBJ1-1	.	TGTGCCAGCAGCCAGTATCCGACTGAAGCTTTCTTT	CASSQYPTEAFF
TRBV10-1	once	TRBJ1-6	TRBD1	TGCGCCAGCATCGGAATGGGACAGGGCCAGCTTCCATTTAATTCACCCCTCCACTTT	CASIGMGQGQLPFNSPLHF
TRBV10-3	.	TRBJ1-2	TRBD1	TGTGCCATCGGGACAGAAAACTATGGCTACACCTTC	CAIGTENYGYTF
TRBV11-2	once	TRBJ2-7	TRBD1	TGTGCCAGCAGCCTCCCACCCCGGGACAGCCCAACGGGGTCCTACGAGCAGTACTTC	CASSLPPRDSPTGSYEQYF
TRBV5-1	.	TRBJ1-6	TRBD1	TGCGCCAGCAGCCGGGGACAGACTCAGAATTCACCCCTCCACTTT	CASSRGQTQNSPLHF
TRBV5-1	once	TRBJ1-3	.	TGCGCCAGCAGCCCGGGACACCGAGACACCATATATTTT	CASSPGHRDTIYF
TRBV28	.	TRBJ1-5	TRBD1	TGTGCCAGCAGTATTAGGACAGGGGGCAATCAGCCCCAGCATTTT	CASSIRTGGNQPQHF
TRBV7-9	.	TRBJ1-2	.	TGTGCCAGCAGCTTAGCCGCGCCTCATGGCTACACCTTC	CASSLAAPHGYTF
TRBV7-3	.	TRBJ2-2	.	TGTGCCAGCAGCTTAACCGGTCCCCTTCCCGGGGAGCTGTTTTTT	CASSLTGPLPGELFF
TRBV5-6	.	TRBJ2-3	TRBD2	TGTGCCAGCAGCCCCGGGGGGGCGAGCACAGATACGCAGTATTTT	CASSPGGASTDTQYF
TRBV15	.	TRBJ2-3	.	TGTGCCACCAGCCGTACAGATACGCAGTATTTT	CATSRTDTQYF
TRBV7-3	.	TRBJ1-2	TRBD1	TGTGCCAGCAGCTCCCTCCGGGACAGGGGCATGTATGGCTACACCTTC	CASSSLRDRGMYGYTF
TRBV7-6	.	TRBJ2-2	TRBD2	TGTGCCAGCAGCTTAAGGTCGGGGGGACCGAACACCGGGGAGCTGTTTTTT	CASSLRSGGPNTGELFF
TRBV7-2	.	TRBJ2-5	TRBD2	TGTGCCAGCAGCCTCAGCGGGAGCGGCCTAGAGACCCAGTACTTC	CASSLSGSGLETQYF
TRBV6-5	few	TRBJ2-1	.	TGTGCCAGCAGTCTGGGCAGGCATTCCTACAATGAGCAGTTCTTC	CASSLGRHSYNEQFF
TRBV30	.	TRBJ2-5	.	TGTGCCTGGAGTGCGCGGGGGCCAGGCGACCAAGAGACCCAGTACTTC	CAWSARGPGDQETQYF
TRBV6-2/TRBV6-3	.	TRBJ2-3	.	TGTGCCAGCAGTTACTCAGTCAGGGCCACAGATACGCAGTATTTT	CASSYSVRATDTQYF
TRBV10-3	.	TRBJ1-3	.	TGTGCCATCAGTGAGGCAGGATTCTCTGGAAACACCATATATTTT	CAISEAGFSGNTIYF
TRBV5-5	.	TRBJ1-2	.	TGTGCCAGCAGCTTGGGTCGGTATGGCTACACCTTC	CASSLGRYGYTF
TRBV19	.	TRBJ1-4	.	TGTGCCAGTAGTATGGGACTTCATGCTGAAAAACTGTTTTTT	CASSMGLHAEKLFF
TRBV19	.	TRBJ2-2	TRBD1	TGTGCCAGTTCGTACAGGGGCGGGGAGCTGTTTTTT	CASSYRGGELFF
TRBV27	.	TRBJ2-3	TRBD2	TGTGCCAGCAGGTCTCTAGCGGGGGATGGCACAGATACGCAGTATTTT	CASRSLAGDGTDTQYF
TRBV18	.	TRBJ1-4	.	TGTGCCAGCTCCCAGGGTGGAGCTAATGAAAAACTGTTTTTT	CASSQGGANEKLFF
TRBV2	.	TRBJ1-3	.	TGTGCCAGCAGTCCGACTCAGGGACTCTCTGGAAACACCATATATTTT	CASSPTQGLSGNTIYF
TRBV4-3	.	TRBJ1-1	.	TGCGCCAGCAGCCAAGATGCGGCGGGCGCGGAAACTGAAGCTTTCTTT	CASSQDAAGAETEAFF
TRBV6-5	.	TRBJ1-2	TRBD1	TGTGCCAGCAGTTTTTCCGGGACAGACTATGGCTACACCTTC	CASSFSGTDYGYTF
TRBV24-1	.	TRBJ2-1	.	TGTGCCACCAGTGATTTTCGAGGGGGGGCCGAGTATGAGCAGTTCTTC	CATSDFRGGAEYEQFF
TRBV5-1	.	TRBJ2-3	TRBD2	TGCGCCAGCAGCTTGGCCGGGATAATAGCGGGGTGGGGCACAGATACGCAGTATTTT	CASSLAGIIAGWGTDTQYF